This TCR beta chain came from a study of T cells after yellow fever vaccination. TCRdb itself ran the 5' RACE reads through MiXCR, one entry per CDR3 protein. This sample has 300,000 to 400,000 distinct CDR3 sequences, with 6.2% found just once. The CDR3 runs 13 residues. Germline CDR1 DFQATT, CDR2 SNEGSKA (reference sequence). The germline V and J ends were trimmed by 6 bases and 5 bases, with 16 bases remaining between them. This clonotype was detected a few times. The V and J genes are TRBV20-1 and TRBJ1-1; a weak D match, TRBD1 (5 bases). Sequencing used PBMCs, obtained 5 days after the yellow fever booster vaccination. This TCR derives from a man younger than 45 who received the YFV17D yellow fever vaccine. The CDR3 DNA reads TGCAGTGCCCCGGGGTGGGGGAATACTGAAGCTTTCTTT. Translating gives CSAPGWGNTEAFF.